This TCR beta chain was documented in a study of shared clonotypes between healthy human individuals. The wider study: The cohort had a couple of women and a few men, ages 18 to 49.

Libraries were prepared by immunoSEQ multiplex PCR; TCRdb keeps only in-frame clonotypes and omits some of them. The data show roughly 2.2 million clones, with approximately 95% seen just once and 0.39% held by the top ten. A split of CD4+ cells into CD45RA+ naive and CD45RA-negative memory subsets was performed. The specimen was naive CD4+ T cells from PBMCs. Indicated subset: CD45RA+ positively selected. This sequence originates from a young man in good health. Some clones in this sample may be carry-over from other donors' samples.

CDR3 in DNA: TGCAGCTTGGGCCACTTCGACAATGAGCAGTTCTTC. Amino acids: CSLGHFDNEQFF. The rearrangement uses TRBV29-1 and TRBJ2-1; no reliable D call. This CDR3 region has 12 residues. Germline values: CDR1 SQVTM, CDR2 ANQGSEA. Trimming removed 8 bases at V and 5 bases at J, with 13 bases between.